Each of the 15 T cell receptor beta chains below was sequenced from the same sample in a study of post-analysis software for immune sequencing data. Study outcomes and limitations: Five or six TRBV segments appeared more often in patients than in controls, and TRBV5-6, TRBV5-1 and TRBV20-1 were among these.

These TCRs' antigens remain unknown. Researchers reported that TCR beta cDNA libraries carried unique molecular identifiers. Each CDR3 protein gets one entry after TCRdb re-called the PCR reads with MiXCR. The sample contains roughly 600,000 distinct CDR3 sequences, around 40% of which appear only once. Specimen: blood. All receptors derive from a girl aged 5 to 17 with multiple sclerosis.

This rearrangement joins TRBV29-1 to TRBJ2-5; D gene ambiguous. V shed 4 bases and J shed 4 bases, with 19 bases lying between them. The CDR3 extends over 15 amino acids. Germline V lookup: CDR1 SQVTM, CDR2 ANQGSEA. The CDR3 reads CSVGRTQRSGETQYF. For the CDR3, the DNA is TGCAGCGTTGGGCGAACCCAGCGAAGTGGAGAGACCCAGTACTTC.

As DNA, the CDR3 is TGCAGCGTTGAAGATCCTCGGGAAGGAACAAGCCCTCTCGGCTACACCTTC. This codes for CSVEDPREGTSPLGYTF. The rearrangement uses TRBV29-1 and TRBJ1-2; D ambiguous. The CDR3 totals 17 residues. V lost 0 bases to trimming and J lost 8 bases, with 25 bases between them. Looked up from germline, CDR1 is SQVTM and CDR2 is ANQGSEA.

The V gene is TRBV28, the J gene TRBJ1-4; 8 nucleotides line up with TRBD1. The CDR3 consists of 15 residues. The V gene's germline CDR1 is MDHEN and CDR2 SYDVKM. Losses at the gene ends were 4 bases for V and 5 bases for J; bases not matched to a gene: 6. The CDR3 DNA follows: TGTGCCAGCAGTTCCCCGGACAGGGAGAATGAAAAACTGTTTTTT. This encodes CASSSPDRENEKLFF.

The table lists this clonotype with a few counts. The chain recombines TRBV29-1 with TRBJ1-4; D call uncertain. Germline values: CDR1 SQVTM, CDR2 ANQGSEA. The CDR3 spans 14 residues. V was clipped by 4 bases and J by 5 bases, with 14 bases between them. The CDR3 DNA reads TGCAGCGTTGCCGACCGGTGGCAAAATGAAAAACTGTTTTTT. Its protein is CSVADRWQNEKLFF.

The CDR3 DNA reads as TGCGCCAGCAGCTTGACACTAGCGGGAGGCGGCGAGCAGTACTTC. This gives the protein CASSLTLAGGGEQYF. The chain couples TRBV5-1 to TRBJ2-5; 12 positions agree with TRBD2. The J call may be incorrect, as the DNA end agrees better with TRBJ2-7. The CDR3 consists of 15 residues. CDR1 and CDR2 from the germline V gene are SGHRS and YFSETQ.

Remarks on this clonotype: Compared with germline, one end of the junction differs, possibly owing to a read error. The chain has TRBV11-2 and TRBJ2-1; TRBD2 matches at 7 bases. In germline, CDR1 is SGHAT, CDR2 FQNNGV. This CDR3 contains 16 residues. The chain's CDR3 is CASSLPGLTGGNERFF. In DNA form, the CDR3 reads TGTGCCAGCAGCTTACCTGGACTAACGGGAGGAAATGAGCGGTTCTTC.

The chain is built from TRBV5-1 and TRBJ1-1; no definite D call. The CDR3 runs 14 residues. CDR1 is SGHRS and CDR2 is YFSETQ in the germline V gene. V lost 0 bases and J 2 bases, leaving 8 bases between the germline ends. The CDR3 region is CASSLVSGNTEAFF. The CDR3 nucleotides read TGCGCCAGCAGCTTGGTTTCTGGAAACACTGAAGCTTTCTTT.

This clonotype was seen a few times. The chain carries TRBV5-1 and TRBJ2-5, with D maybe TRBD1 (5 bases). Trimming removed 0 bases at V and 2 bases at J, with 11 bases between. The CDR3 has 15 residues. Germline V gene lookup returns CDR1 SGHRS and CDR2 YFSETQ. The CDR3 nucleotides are TGCGCCAGCAGCTTGGGCCACAAGGGGCAAGAGACCCAGTACTTC. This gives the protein CASSLGHKGQETQYF.

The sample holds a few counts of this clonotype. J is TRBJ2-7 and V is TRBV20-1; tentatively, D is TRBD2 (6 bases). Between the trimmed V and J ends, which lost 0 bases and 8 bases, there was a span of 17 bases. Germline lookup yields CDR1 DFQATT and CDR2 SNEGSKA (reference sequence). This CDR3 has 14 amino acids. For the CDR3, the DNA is TGCAGTGCTAGAGAGCTAGCGATAAAAGGGCAGCAGTACTTC. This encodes CSARELAIKGQQYF.

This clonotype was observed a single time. Here the CDR3 reads CASSYSMSVNGGETQYF. CDR3 DNA: TGTGCCAGCAGTTACTCGATGTCTGTGAACGGAGGAGAGACCCAGTACTTC. V and J are TRBV6-5 and TRBJ2-5; D is possibly TRBD2 (5 bases). Trimming took off 0 bases at V and 4 bases at J, with 18 bases between the two ends. Germline loops: CDR1 MNHEY, CDR2 SVGAGI. The CDR3 spans 17 residues.

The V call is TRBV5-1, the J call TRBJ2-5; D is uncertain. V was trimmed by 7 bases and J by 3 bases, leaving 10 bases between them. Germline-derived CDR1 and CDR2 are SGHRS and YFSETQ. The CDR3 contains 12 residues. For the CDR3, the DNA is TGCGCCAGCCGTCCGGTAGAAGAGACCCAGTACTTC. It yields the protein CASRPVEETQYF.

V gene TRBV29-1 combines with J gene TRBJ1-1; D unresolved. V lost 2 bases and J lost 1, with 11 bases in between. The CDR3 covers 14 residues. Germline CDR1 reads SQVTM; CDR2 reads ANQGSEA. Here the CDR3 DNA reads TGCAGCGTTGAACCGGCCGAGGGGAACACTGAAGCTTTCTTT. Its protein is CSVEPAEGNTEAFF. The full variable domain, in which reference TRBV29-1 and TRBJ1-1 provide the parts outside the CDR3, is SAVISQKPSRDICQRGTSLTIQCQVDSQVTMMFWYRQQPGQSLTLIATANQGSEATYESGFVIDKFPISRPNLTFSTLTVSNMSPEDSSIYLCSVEPAEGNTEAFFGQGTRLTVV.

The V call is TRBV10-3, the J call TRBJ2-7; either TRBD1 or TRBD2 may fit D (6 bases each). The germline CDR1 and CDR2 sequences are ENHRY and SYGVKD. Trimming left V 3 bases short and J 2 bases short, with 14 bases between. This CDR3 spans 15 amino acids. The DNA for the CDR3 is TGTGCCATCAGTGATTGGGGGGACAACGCCTACGAGCAGTACTTC. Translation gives CAISDWGDNAYEQYF.

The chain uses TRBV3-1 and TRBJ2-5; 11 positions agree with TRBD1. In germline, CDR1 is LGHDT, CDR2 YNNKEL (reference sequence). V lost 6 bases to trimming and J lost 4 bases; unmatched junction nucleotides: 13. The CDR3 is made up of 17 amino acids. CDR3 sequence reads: CASRHIDGQGAGETQYF. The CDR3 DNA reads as TGTGCCAGCAGACACATCGACGGACAGGGGGCGGGAGAGACCCAGTACTTC.

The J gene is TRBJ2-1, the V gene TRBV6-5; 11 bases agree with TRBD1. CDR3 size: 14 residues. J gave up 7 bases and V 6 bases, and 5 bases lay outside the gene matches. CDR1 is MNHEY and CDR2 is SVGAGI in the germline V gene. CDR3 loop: CASSPGQGENEQFF. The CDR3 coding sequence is TGTGCCAGCAGCCCGGGACAGGGGGAGAATGAGCAGTTCTTC.